This TCR beta chain was obtained from a study of T cells in Graves' hyperthyroidism and ophthalmopathy. For the study at large: Blood from the periphery was taken at initial diagnosis, before any treatment.

Comments on this clonotype: Antigen specificity is unknown.

Trimming at V came to 4 bases and at J to 3 bases, leaving 7 bases not matched to a gene. The CDR3 spans 16 residues. Germline V gene sequence: CDR1 LGHNT, CDR2 FRNRAP. Study results and limitations: Appearing also in blood were most of the thyroid clonotypes expanded above 0.001.

Under 12 ml fresh peripheral blood yielded the PBMCs. Amplification of TCR beta CDR3 regions used RNA as the template. Researchers ran a first-round RT-PCR on the TCR CDR3 using the HTBI primer set. TCRdb called the multiplex PCR reads again in MiXCR, with one record for every CDR3 protein. The table lists about 500,000 distinct CDR3 sequences, approximately 16% of them singletons. The specimen was blood. The V gene is TRBV12-5, the J gene TRBJ2-2; TRBD1 agrees at 8 bases. This clonotype originated in a woman in her late teens or twenties with Graves' hyperthyroidism. CDR3 nucleotides: TGTGCTAGTGGTTCCTACAGGGGGATTGACACCGGGGAGCTGTTTTTT. Amino acid sequence: CASGSYRGIDTGELFF.